This TCR beta chain stems from a study of blood T cell repertoires in COVID-19. Overall study: COVID-19 samples, acute and convalescent, were from the United States, Italy and Spain. In each case, the material was cDNA or gDNA derived from T cells, B-cell-depleted T cells, or PBMCs.

Remarks on this clone: The junction differs from germline at one of its ends, possibly a read error.

TCRdb keeps only in-frame clones here, not all; method: immunoSEQ multiplex PCR. The top ten hold 1.5% to 2.5% of the sample, which has about 74,000 clones, roughly 88% seen once. The CDR3 spans 14 residues. Per the germline V gene, CDR1 is SSHAT and CDR2 is FNYEAQ (reference sequence). The sequence derives from an elderly woman with active or convalescent COVID-19. This chain uses TRBV7-7 with TRBJ2-5, with 10 bases aligning to TRBD1. The specimen was peripheral blood. The CDR3 reads CASSKDRGQETQYF. Here the CDR3 DNA reads TGTGCTAGCAGCAAGGACAGGGGGCAAGAGACCCAGTACTTC.